This T cell receptor (beta chain) is from a study of blood T cell repertoires in COVID-19. Study overall: Researchers got acute and convalescent COVID-19 samples from the United States, Italy and Spain. The analysed material was cDNA or gDNA that came from T cells, B-cell-depleted T cells, or PBMCs.

Under the authors' procedure: Using reference gene primer amplification, nucleated cell counts were estimated. Generated by immunoSEQ multiplex PCR, the TCRdb table keeps only in-frame clones and is missing some. V, J and clone size are taken as reported in that table, and D and trimming were inferred from the DNA itself. Among about 260,000 clones listed, 70% to 85% were seen once. The V segment lost 0 bases and the J segment 3 bases; nucleotides outside the gene matches: 5. Germline lookup yields CDR1 LGHDT and CDR2 YNNKEL (reference sequence). CDR3 length: 16 residues. The sequencing input was peripheral blood. The sequence was collected from a woman older than 75 with acute or convalescent COVID-19. V is TRBV3-1 (or the pseudogene TRBV3-2) and J is TRBJ2-1, with TRBD1 identical over 7 bases. The CDR3 spells CASSQDLGQIYNEQFF. In DNA form, the CDR3 reads TGTGCCAGCAGCCAAGATCTGGGACAGATCTACAATGAGCAGTTCTTC.